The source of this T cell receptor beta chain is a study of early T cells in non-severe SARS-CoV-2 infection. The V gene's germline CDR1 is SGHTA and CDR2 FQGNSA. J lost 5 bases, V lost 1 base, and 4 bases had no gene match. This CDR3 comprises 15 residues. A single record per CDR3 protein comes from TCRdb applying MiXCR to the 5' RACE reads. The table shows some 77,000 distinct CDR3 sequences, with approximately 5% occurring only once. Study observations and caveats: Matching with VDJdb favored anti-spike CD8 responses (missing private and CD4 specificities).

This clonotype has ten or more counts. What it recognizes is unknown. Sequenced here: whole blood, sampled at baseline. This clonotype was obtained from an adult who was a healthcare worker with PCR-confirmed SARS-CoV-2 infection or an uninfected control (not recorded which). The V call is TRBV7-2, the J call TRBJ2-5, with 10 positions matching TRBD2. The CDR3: CASSLGTSGGETQYF. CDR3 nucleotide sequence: TGTGCCAGCAGCTTAGGGACTAGCGGAGGGGAGACCCAGTACTTC.